These T cell receptor beta chains were read from a single sample in a study of cytomegalovirus exposure and HLA in healthy donors. Produced via immunoSEQ multiplex PCR; TCRdb's table is partial and in-frame only. The sample carries 55,000 to 75,000 clones, 80% to 95% recorded once. The specimen was PBMCs. The receptors come from a man aged 18 to 35 in good health and CMV-seropositive. CDR3s include the opening cysteine and the closing phenylalanine or tryptophan. The order of the fields is clone size, V gene, J gene, CDR3 length, D gene, CDR3 DNA, CDR3 protein. The D gene is left open where the match is weak. Only some rows state a clone size, as once, few, many or a class for expanded clones.

>NA|TRBV6-1|TRBJ2-1|11|NA
TGTGCCAGCAGTGAAATCCTGGGGCAGATCTTC
CASSEILGQIF
>NA|TRBV5-1|TRBJ2-3|11|NA
TGCGCCAGCAGCTCCCAATATACGCAGTATTTT
CASSSQYTQYF
>NA|TRBV20-1|TRBJ2-1|11|NA
TGCAGTGCCCCCGGGGAGGATGAGCAGTTCTTC
CSAPGEDEQFF
>NA|TRBV5-6|TRBJ2-7|17|NA
TGTGCCAGCAGCCAGACAACTCGGGCAGTACTAGCCTACGAGCAGTACTTC
CASSQTTRAVLAYEQYF
>NA|TRBV6-1|TRBJ2-7|16|TRBD2
TGTGCCAGCAGTGAAGAGGGACTAGCGGGAGGGCTCGAGCAGTACTTC
CASSEEGLAGGLEQYF
>NA|TRBV28|TRBJ1-3|15|NA
TGTGCCAGCAGCGTCTCCCCAGGGGTGGGAAACACCATATATTTT
CASSVSPGVGNTIYF
>once|TRBV2|TRBJ2-1|20|TRBD2
TGTGCCAACTACGGCGGACACGCCTGGACTAGCGGGGGGGGGTACAATGAGCAGTTCTTC
CANYGGHAWTSGGGYNEQFF
>NA|TRBV27|TRBJ1-5|14|NA
TGTGCCAGCAGTCCTCAGGGAAAAAATCAGCCCCAGCATTTT
CASSPQGKNQPQHF
>NA|TRBV9|TRBJ2-7|14|TRBD2
TGTGCCAGCAGCCCAAGCGGGACCGATTACGAGCAGTACTTC
CASSPSGTDYEQYF
>NA|TRBV4-1|TRBJ1-1|14|TRBD1
TGCGCCAGCAGCCAACGACAGGGGGACACTGAAGCTTTCTTT
CASSQRQGDTEAFF
>once|TRBV30|TRBJ2-5|11|TRBD2
TGTGCCTGCGAGGGAGGGGAGACCCAGTACTTC
CACEGGETQYF
>NA|TRBV28|TRBJ2-5|14|TRBD1
TGTGCCAGCATTGGGACAGGGATCCCCAAGACCCAGTACTTC
CASIGTGIPKTQYF
>NA|TRBV6-5|TRBJ1-1|15|NA
TGTGCCAGCAGTTTGATCCCTCGCGGGAACACTGAAGCTTTCTTT
CASSLIPRGNTEAFF
>NA|TRBV28|TRBJ1-5|12|NA
TGTGCCAGCAGTTTATACAGTCAGCCCCAGCATTTT
CASSLYSQPQHF
>NA|TRBV28|TRBJ2-2|15|TRBD1
TGTGCCAGCAGTCCCAGGGGGCGGAACACCGGGGAGCTGTTTTTT
CASSPRGRNTGELFF
>NA|TRBV13|TRBJ2-3|12|NA
TGTGCCAGCAGCTTTACAGGGAATACGCAGTATTTT
CASSFTGNTQYF
>NA|TRBV6-5|TRBJ2-5|13|TRBD1
TGTGCCAGCAGGAGGGACAGGGAGGAGACCCAGTACTTC
CASRRDREETQYF
>medium-sized|TRBV6-1|TRBJ1-2|15|TRBD1
TGTGCCAGCAGTGAAGGGACAGGGGGCTACTATGGCTACACCTTC
CASSEGTGGYYGYTF
>NA|TRBV5-1|TRBJ1-5|15|NA
TGCGCCAGCAGCTTGGGGACAGATAGCAATCAGCCCCAGCATTTT
CASSLGTDSNQPQHF
>NA|TRBV9|TRBJ2-5|13|NA
TGTGCCAGCAGCGTAGTAGCGGAAGAGACCCAGTACTTC
CASSVVAEETQYF
>NA|TRBV28|TRBJ2-5|13|NA
TGTGCCAGCAGTTTTTTGGGGGCCGAGACCCAGTACTTC
CASSFLGAETQYF
>NA|TRBV11-2|TRBJ1-1|12|NA
TGTGCCAGCAGCACGGCAGGGTCTGAAGCTTTCTTT
CASSTAGSEAFF
>NA|TRBV19|TRBJ2-5|15|TRBD2
TGTGCCAGTAGCATACTAGCGGGAGGGCCAGAGACCCAGTACTTC
CASSILAGGPETQYF
>NA|TRBV5-6|TRBJ1-2|13|TRBD1
TGTGCCAGCAGCTTGACAGGGGCCTATGGCTACACCTTC
CASSLTGAYGYTF
>NA|TRBV5-3|TRBJ2-7|9|NA
TGTGCCTGGGGAGGCGAGCAGTACTTC
CAWGGEQYF
>many|TRBV6-1|TRBJ2-7|15|TRBD1
TGTGCCAGCAGTGAAGCGATGGACAGGGGGCACGAGCAGTACTTC
CASSEAMDRGHEQYF
>NA|TRBV6-4|TRBJ2-6|15|NA
TGTGCCAGCAGTGACTCACACTCTGGGGCCAACGTCCTGACTTTC
CASSDSHSGANVLTF
>NA|TRBV12-2|TRBJ2-1|14|NA
TGTGCAAGTCGCCTTAGGGGGCGCTACAATGAGCAGTTCTTC
CASRLRGRYNEQFF